Listed here are 31 T cell receptor beta chains from one sample, sequenced in a study of cytomegalovirus exposure and HLA in healthy donors. Vbeta (60) and Jbeta (13) primers were used in the PCR. Assay used: immunoSEQ multiplex PCR; TCRdb lists only in-frame clones, some missing. This sample has roughly 200,000 clones; around four fifths occur once, and the top ten carry more than 1.5%. Material for sequencing was PBMCs. These receptors all come from a man aged 40-49 years in good health and CMV-seropositive.

This rearrangement joins TRBV6-5 to TRBJ1-5, with D possibly matching TRBD1 (6 bases). The CDR3 sequence is 13 residues long. Trimming removed 2 bases at V and 7 bases at J, with 9 bases between. CDR1 is MNHEY and CDR2 is SVGAGI in the germline V gene. In DNA form, the CDR3 reads TGTGCCAGCAGTTACGGCAGGGGCCAGCCCCAGCATTTT. This encodes CASSYGRGQPQHF.

V and J are TRBV9 and TRBJ2-2; 10 positions match TRBD1. CDR1 and CDR2 from the germline V gene are SGDLS and YYNGEE. The CDR3 consists of 16 residues. With V trimmed by 0 bases and J by 4 bases, 3 bases remained unmatched. CDR3 DNA: TGTGCCAGCAGCGTAGGGGACAGGGGCGGCACCGGGGAGCTGTTTTTT. It yields the protein CASSVGDRGGTGELFF. Based on the CDR3 plus reference TRBV9 and TRBJ2-2, the full variable domain is DSGVTQTPKHLITATGQRVTLRCSPRSGDLSVYWYQQSLDQGLQFLIQYYNGEERAKGNILERFSAQQFPDLHSELNLSSLELGDSALYFCASSVGDRGGTGELFFGEGSRLTVL.

This clone was counted once. CDR3 coding DNA: TGCGCCAGCAGCTTGACAGGTTCCTTCTCCTACGAGCAGTACTTC. It specifies CASSLTGSFSYEQYF. The rearrangement joins TRBV5-1 to TRBJ2-7; tentative D call: TRBD1 (5 bases). CDR1 and CDR2 (germline): SGHRS, YFSETQ. CDR3 length equals 15 residues. V was clipped by 1 base and J by 0 bases, with 11 bases between them.

The gene calls are TRBV7-9 and TRBJ2-7; 12 bases line up with TRBD2. Unmatched junction bases numbered 3, after V lost 1 base and J lost 5 bases. There are 15 residues in the CDR3. Germline CDR1 reads SEHNR; CDR2 reads FQNEAQ (reference sequence). CDR3 nucleotide sequence: TGTGCCAGCAGCTTAGGACTAGCGGGAGAGGACGAGCAGTACTTC. Its translation: CASSLGLAGEDEQYF.

The chain has TRBV15 and TRBJ2-1, with TRBD2 identical over 7 bases. Per germline, CDR1 LNHNV and CDR2 YYDKDF (reference sequence). The CDR3 is 17 residues long. J gave up 1 base and V 1 base, and 7 bases lay outside the gene matches. The CDR3 is CATSRGGGVGSYNEQFF. The CDR3 DNA follows: TGTGCCACCAGCAGAGGGGGGGGAGTGGGATCCTACAATGAGCAGTTCTTC. The full variable domain, with the rest looked up from reference TRBV15 and TRBJ2-1, is DAMVIQNPRYQVTQFGKPVTLSCSQTLNHNVMYWYQQKSSQAPKLLFHYYDKDFNNEADTPDNFQSRRPNTSFCFLDIRSPGLGDTAMYLCATSRGGGVGSYNEQFFGPGTRLTVL.

The chain recombines TRBV6-5 with TRBJ1-1, with 8 bases lining up with TRBD1. V dropped 7 bases and J dropped 8; count of bases not matched to a gene: 9. The length of the CDR3 is 13 residues. Germline V gene lookup returns CDR1 MNHEY and CDR2 SVGAGI. The CDR3 is CASKAGGAWEAFF. The CDR3 DNA reads TGTGCCAGCAAGGCAGGGGGCGCGTGGGAAGCTTTCTTT.

The gene calls are TRBV5-4 and TRBJ1-3, with D uncertain. Germline CDR1 is SGHNT and CDR2 is YYREEE (reference sequence). V lost 2 bases and J lost 0, with 9 bases in between. The CDR3 has 15 amino acids. This CDR3 is CASSLWASSGNTIYF. CDR3 nucleotide sequence: TGTGCCAGCAGCTTATGGGCAAGCTCTGGAAACACCATATATTTT. Together with reference TRBV5-4 and TRBJ1-3, the CDR3 gives the full variable domain: ETGVTQSPTHLIKTRGQQVTLRCSSQSGHNTVSWYQQALGQGPQFIFQYYREEENGRGNFPPRFSGLQFPNYSSELNVNALELDDSALYLCASSLWASSGNTIYFGEGSWLTVV.

This chain links TRBV5-6 with TRBJ2-7, with a possible D match to TRBD1 (6 bases). The V end was cut by 4 bases, the J end by 6 bases, with 20 bases between. CDR3 size: 15 residues. Germline CDR1 SGHDT, CDR2 YYEEEE. The CDR3: CASSVAGWQGSEQYF. For the CDR3, the DNA is TGTGCCAGCAGCGTAGCAGGGTGGCAGGGGAGCGAGCAGTACTTC.

The chain carries TRBV5-4 and TRBJ1-1; the match to TRBD1 covers 7 bases. Germline CDR1 SGHNT, CDR2 YYREEE (reference sequence). This CDR3 spans 13 amino acids. V lost 6 bases to trimming and J lost 11 bases; unmatched junction nucleotides: 13. The CDR3 spells CASTRQGGEVAFF. CDR3 coding DNA: TGTGCCAGCACCCGACAGGGTGGTGAGGTCGCTTTCTTT.

The rearrangement uses TRBV5-1 and TRBJ1-3, with D perhaps TRBD1 (6 bases). The CDR3 consists of 14 residues. V was trimmed by 0 bases and J by 8 bases, leaving 12 bases between them. Per the germline V gene, CDR1 is SGHRS and CDR2 is YFSETQ. The DNA of the CDR3 is TGCGCCAGCAGCTTGGCTGGGGGCGAGGACACCATATATTTT. Translation gives CASSLAGGEDTIYF.

This sequence joins TRBV6-6 and TRBJ1-1; tentative D call: TRBD1 (5 bases). Germline V gene sequence: CDR1 MNHNY, CDR2 SVGAGI (reference sequence). Trimming left V 8 bases short and J 7 bases short, with 11 bases between. This CDR3 has 11 residues. CDR3 protein: CASGPGIEAFF. DNA for the CDR3: TGTGCCAGCGGACCAGGGATTGAAGCTTTCTTT.

This chain uses TRBV11-2 with TRBJ2-7; weak D call: TRBD1 (6 bases). The CDR3 extends over 16 amino acids. Germline V gene data show CDR1 as SGHAT and CDR2 as FQNNGV. Trimming stripped 4 bases from V and 2 bases from J, with 18 bases between. CDR3 DNA sequence: TGTGCCAGCAGCTGGGGCGACAGGCCAGACACCTACGAGCAGTACTTC. Protein sequence: CASSWGDRPDTYEQYF.

V gene TRBV4-2 combines with J gene TRBJ1-4; TRBD1 matches at 8 bases. Germline V lookup: CDR1 LGHNA, CDR2 YNFKEQ. The CDR3 totals 14 residues. The trim removed 5 bases at V and 7 bases at J, leaving 6 bases unmatched. The CDR3 loop is CASSFDRGSEKLFF. The DNA for the CDR3 is TGTGCCAGCAGCTTCGACAGGGGAAGTGAAAAACTGTTTTTT.

CDR3 sequence: CASSFDTPVAGETQYF. Here the CDR3 DNA reads TGTGCCAGCAGCTTTGACACGCCCGTCGCTGGAGAGACCCAGTACTTC. The rearrangement joins TRBV7-2 to TRBJ2-5; D is ambiguous. The V end lost 3 bases, the J end lost 4 bases, and 18 bases lay between the germline ends. Germline loops: CDR1 SGHTA, CDR2 FQGNSA. The CDR3 spans 16 residues.

In DNA form, the CDR3 reads TGCACCAGTCAGCGACAGGGGGCATACGAGCAGTACTTC. It encodes CTSQRQGAYEQYF. The V gene is TRBV1, the J gene TRBJ2-7; the listed D gene, TRBD1, was not tested against the DNA. TRBV1 has pseudogene status. The CDR3 sequence is 13 residues long.

The chain employs TRBV23-1 and TRBJ2-7; the match to TRBD1 covers 9 bases. TRBV23-1 counts as an open reading frame of uncertain function. This CDR3 contains 15 residues. J was trimmed by 5 bases and V by 1 base; bases with no gene match: 6. For the CDR3, the DNA is TGCGCCAGCAGTCAATGCGCCGGGACAGGGCACGAGCAGTACTTC. Amino acids: CASSQCAGTGHEQYF.

The chain recombines TRBV6-5 with TRBJ2-7; D possibly corresponds to TRBD1 (5 bases). V lost 0 bases, J lost 9 bases, and 12 bases lay in between. CDR1 and CDR2 (germline): MNHEY, SVGAGI. The CDR3 has 13 residues. CDR3 sequence: CASSYSQGSGQYF. CDR3 DNA sequence: TGTGCCAGCAGTTACTCGCAGGGTTCGGGGCAGTACTTC.

This sequence joins TRBV4-3 and TRBJ2-1; TRBD2 matches 13 bases. There are 14 residues in the CDR3. V was clipped by 6 bases and J by 6 bases; unmatched bases: 2. Per the germline V gene, CDR1 is LGHNA and CDR2 is YSLEER. The CDR3 DNA sequence: TGCGCCAGCAGAAGACTAGCGGGAGGCAATGAGCAGTTCTTC. Protein product: CASRRLAGGNEQFF.

The chain is built from TRBV20-1 and TRBJ2-2, with D unresolved. V lost 5 bases to trimming and J lost 3 bases, with 4 bases between them. Germline CDR1 DFQATT, CDR2 SNEGSKA (reference sequence). This CDR3 spans 11 amino acids. CDR3 nucleotides: TGCAGTGCTCCGTACACCGGGGAGCTGTTTTTT. Translated: CSAPYTGELFF.

With regard to this clone: The same CDR3 is also encoded by other DNA sequences in this sample. The chain uses TRBV5-5 and TRBJ1-5, with TRBD1 matching over 8 bases. The ends lost 2 bases at V and 4 bases at J; junction bases unmatched: 2. Germline values: CDR1 SGHKS, CDR2 YYEKEE (reference sequence). The CDR3 is 14 amino acids. CDR3 nucleotide sequence: TGTGCCAGCAGCTTCGGACAGGGTAATCAGCCCCAGCATTTT. Translation: CASSFGQGNQPQHF.

Regarding this clone: Compared with germline, one end of the junction differs, possibly owing to a read error. The gene calls are TRBV5-1 and TRBJ1-1; 8 bases fit TRBD1. Germline assignment: CDR1 SGHRS and CDR2 YFSETQ. The CDR3 length is 14 residues. Here the CDR3 DNA reads TGCGCCAGCACCTTGAACAGGGGGGTTACTGAAGCTTTCTTT. Translating it yields CASTLNRGVTEAFF.

The V call is TRBV6-6, the J call TRBJ2-3, with TRBD2 matching 11 bases. The CDR3 is 15 amino acids. The germline V gene encodes CDR1 MNHNY and CDR2 SVGAGI (reference sequence). Trimming at V came to 5 bases and at J to 1 base, leaving 2 bases not matched to a gene. Here the CDR3 reads CASSLSGRGTDTQYF. Written as DNA, the CDR3 is TGTGCCAGCAGTCTTAGCGGGAGGGGCACAGATACGCAGTATTTT.

In its sample, this clone was seen a few times. V is TRBV28 and J is TRBJ2-7; possible D gene TRBD1, 6 bases. CDR1 is MDHEN, CDR2 SYDVKM, per germline. This CDR3 is built from 16 residues. Trimming pared 3 bases from V and 2 bases from J, leaving 17 bases between. Here the CDR3 DNA reads TGTGCCAGCAGTTTCATCTCCGGTACAGGGCCCTACGAGCAGTACTTC. Protein sequence: CASSFISGTGPYEQYF.

The gene calls are TRBV6-1 and TRBJ2-7; 7 bases match TRBD2. V was pared by 8 bases and J by 4 bases, with 11 bases of the junction left unmatched. Per germline, CDR1 MNHNS and CDR2 SASEGT. The CDR3 contains 14 residues. The CDR3 reads CASDTGTTTYEQYF. The CDR3 coding sequence is TGTGCCAGCGATACCGGGACTACCACATACGAGCAGTACTTC.

This clone was detected a few times. The chain couples TRBV10-1 to TRBJ1-2; D might be TRBD1 (5 bases). CDR1 and CDR2 (germline): WNHNN, SYGVQD (reference sequence). Trimming stripped 10 bases from V and 4 bases from J, with 16 bases between. CDR3 length: 13 residues. Here the CDR3 DNA reads TGCGCCAACAGGAGGGCCCTATCCTATGGCTACACCTTC. Translated, it gives CANRRALSYGYTF.

The chain employs TRBV5-1 and TRBJ2-3, with 8 bases matching TRBD1. The CDR3 extends over 17 amino acids. Germline CDR1 reads SGHRS; CDR2 reads YFSETQ. After removal of 5 bases from V and 0 bases from J, the junction contained 11 bases not matched to a gene. The CDR3 DNA reads TGCGCCAGCAGGCCAGGGGGCACCCTCCCCAGCACAGATACGCAGTATTTT. Translation: CASRPGGTLPSTDTQYF.

This chain uses TRBV6-5 with TRBJ1-5, with 7 bases aligning to TRBD1. The germline V gene encodes CDR1 MNHEY and CDR2 SVGAGI. Trimming removed 0 bases from V and 9 bases from J; junction bases left unmatched: 8. CDR3 length: 15 residues. DNA of the CDR3: TGTGCCAGCAGTTACTCGATCACAGGGGAATTGCCCCAGCATTTT. Translated, it gives CASSYSITGELPQHF.

The chain combines TRBV6-1 with TRBJ1-4, with D unclear. The CDR3 runs to 13 residues. V was pared by 5 bases and J by 10 bases, with 14 bases between. Per germline, CDR1 MNHNS and CDR2 SASEGT. CDR3 DNA sequence: TGTGCCAGCAGTTTTGGACGGGGTGGAAAACTGTTTTTT. This gives the protein CASSFGRGGKLFF.

This clone was recorded once. The chain recombines TRBV19 with TRBJ2-7; 8 nucleotides line up with TRBD1. The CDR3 runs 13 residues. Germline assignment: CDR1 LNHDA and CDR2 SQIVND (reference sequence). The J segment lost 7 bases and the V segment lost 0 bases, leaving 2 bases of the junction unmatched. In DNA, the CDR3 is TGTGCCAGTAGTATAGACAGGGGGCAAGAGCAGTACTTC. Translation gives CASSIDRGQEQYF. The full variable domain, with the rest looked up from reference TRBV19 and TRBJ2-7, is DGGITQSPKYLFRKEGQNVTLSCEQNLNHDAMYWYRQDPGQGLRLIYYSQIVNDFQKGDIAEGYSVSREKKESFPLTVTSAQKNPTAFYLCASSIDRGQEQYFGPGTRLTVT.

This chain joins TRBV9 and TRBJ1-2; D is ambiguous. V was trimmed by 3 bases and J by 4 bases, leaving 13 bases between them. This CDR3 is built from 14 residues. Germline V CDR1 and CDR2: SGDLS, YYNGEE. The CDR3 DNA sequence: TGTGCCAGCAGCGGGGCAGTGAACTTCTATGGCTACACCTTC. Translated, it gives CASSGAVNFYGYTF.

This sequence joins TRBV7-9 and TRBJ1-1; tentative D call: TRBD1 (5 bases). V lost 6 bases and J lost 8, with 16 bases in between. The CDR3 extends over 13 amino acids. The V gene's germline CDR1 is SEHNR and CDR2 FQNEAQ (reference sequence). As DNA, the CDR3 is TGTGCCAGCAGACACGACAGCTCAACCGAAGCTTTCTTT. It yields the protein CASRHDSSTEAFF.